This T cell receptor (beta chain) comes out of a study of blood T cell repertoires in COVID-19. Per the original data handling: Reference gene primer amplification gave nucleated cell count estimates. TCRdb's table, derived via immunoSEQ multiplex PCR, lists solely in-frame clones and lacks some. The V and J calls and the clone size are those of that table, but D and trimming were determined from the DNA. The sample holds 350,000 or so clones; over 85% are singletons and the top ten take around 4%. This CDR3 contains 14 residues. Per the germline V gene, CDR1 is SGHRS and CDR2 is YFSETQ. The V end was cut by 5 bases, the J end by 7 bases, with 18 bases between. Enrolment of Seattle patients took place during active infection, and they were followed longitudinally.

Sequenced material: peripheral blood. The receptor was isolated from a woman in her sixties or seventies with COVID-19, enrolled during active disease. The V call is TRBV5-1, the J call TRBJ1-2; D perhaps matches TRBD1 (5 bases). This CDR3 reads CASSQMTASSGYTF. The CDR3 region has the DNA TGCGCCAGCAGTCAGATGACAGCCTCTTCTGGCTACACCTTC. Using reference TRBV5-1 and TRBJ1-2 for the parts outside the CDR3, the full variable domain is KAGVTQTPRYLIKTRGQQVTLSCSPISGHRSVSWYQQTPGQGLQFLFEYFSETQRNKGNFPGRFSGRQFSNSRSEMNVSTLELGDSALYLCASSQMTASSGYTFGSGTRLTVV.